The next 8 T cell receptor beta chains were all read from a single sample in a study of Graves' ophthalmopathy and Graves' hyperthyroidism. From RNA, the CDR3 regions of TCR beta chains were amplified and sequenced. The library came from an HTBI-primed first-round RT-PCR and a second-round multiplex PCR. MiXCR, applied by TCRdb to the multiplex PCR reads, yields one record per CDR3 protein. The data show about 740,000 distinct CDR3 sequences, 35% to 50% seen once. Sequencing input: peripheral blood. Source of these receptors: an adult man with Graves' ophthalmopathy.

This clonotype was observed at least ten times. Its ends do not fully match the called genes, so a read error is possible. The J gene is TRBJ1-2, the V gene TRBV20-1; tentatively, D is TRBD1 (5 bases). Germline V gene lookup returns CDR1 DFQATT and CDR2 SNEGSKA (reference sequence). The CDR3 extends over 10 amino acids. The CDR3 is CSASSGTENF. The CDR3 nucleotides read TGCAGTGCTAGTTCCGGGACGGAAAACTTC.

About this clonotype itself: This may stem from a read error, because a much larger clone lies one nucleotide away. The chain couples TRBV7-9 to TRBJ2-5, with 8 bases matching TRBD1. The CDR3 runs 15 residues. V lost 5 bases and J lost 2; bases outside the gene matches: 7. The germline CDR1 and CDR2 sequences are SEHNR and FQNEAQ (reference sequence). The CDR3, as DNA: TGTGCCAGCAGCACCGGACAGGGAAAGCAAGAGACCCAGTACTTC. This translates into CASSTGQGKQETQYF.

Details on this clonotype: A much larger clone sits a single nucleotide away, making a read error possible. No conserved phenylalanine or tryptophan is present at the end of the CDR3, so a read error is the likely explanation. The rearrangement links TRBV29-1 to TRBJ1-1; D call uncertain. Germline CDR1 SQVTM, CDR2 ANQGSEA. The germline V and J ends were trimmed by 4 bases and 1 base, with 7 bases remaining between them. CDR3 size: 12 residues. The CDR3 region has the DNA TGCAGCGTTGGATTCCAGAACACTGAAGCTTTCCTT. Translation: CSVGFQNTEAFL.

This clonotype appeared a few times. This may be a read error, as it is one base from a much larger clone. This chain joins TRBV29-1 and TRBJ2-7, with TRBD1 matching 7 bases. The CDR3 consists of 13 residues. After removal of 8 bases from V and 3 bases from J, the junction contained 10 bases not matched to a gene. Germline V CDR1 and CDR2: SQVTM, ANQGSEA. The CDR3 nucleotides are TGCAGCTTCCTACAGGCAGGGGGCTACGAGCAGTACTTC. Residues: CSFLQAGGYEQYF.

The chain has TRBV12-3 or TRBV12-4 and TRBJ1-4; 7 positions agree with TRBD1. J gave up 8 bases and V 4 bases, and 13 bases lay outside the gene matches. This CDR3 spans 16 amino acids. CDR3 nucleotide sequence: TGTGCCAGCAGTTACGGAGACCGGGACAGCCCGGAAAAACTGTTTTTT. Translated: CASSYGDRDSPEKLFF.

Notes on this clonotype: An end of the junction differs from the germline gene, which may be a read error. J is TRBJ2-2 and V is TRBV24-1; D gene ambiguous. Germline CDR1 reads KGHDR; CDR2 reads SFDVKD. This CDR3 has 11 amino acids. The CDR3 protein is CAASGDGELFF. The CDR3 DNA follows: TGTGCCGCCAGTGGGGACGGGGAGCTGTTTTTT.

This clonotype was recorded many times. The V gene is TRBV12-3 or TRBV12-4, the J gene TRBJ1-5; 9 bases are a match to TRBD1. V was pared by 6 bases and J by 6 bases, with 6 bases of the junction left unmatched. The CDR3 sequence is 14 residues long. CDR3 in DNA: TGTGCCAGCAGCCGTCGACAGGGGGGTCAGCCCCAGCATTTT. Translation: CASSRRQGGQPQHF.

Details on this clonotype: A clone one base away is much larger, so this may be a read error. Without the conserved terminal phenylalanine or tryptophan, this CDR3 likely stems from a read error. This rearrangement joins TRBV2 to TRBJ2-5; TRBD2 matches at 7 bases. From germline, CDR1 is SNHLY and CDR2 FYNNEI. The V segment lost 3 bases and the J segment 2 bases; nucleotides outside the gene matches: 3. The CDR3 has 14 residues. CDR3 amino acids: CASSDRAGQETQYL. As DNA, the CDR3 is TGTGCCAGCAGTGATAGAGCGGGACAAGAGACCCAGTACTTG.